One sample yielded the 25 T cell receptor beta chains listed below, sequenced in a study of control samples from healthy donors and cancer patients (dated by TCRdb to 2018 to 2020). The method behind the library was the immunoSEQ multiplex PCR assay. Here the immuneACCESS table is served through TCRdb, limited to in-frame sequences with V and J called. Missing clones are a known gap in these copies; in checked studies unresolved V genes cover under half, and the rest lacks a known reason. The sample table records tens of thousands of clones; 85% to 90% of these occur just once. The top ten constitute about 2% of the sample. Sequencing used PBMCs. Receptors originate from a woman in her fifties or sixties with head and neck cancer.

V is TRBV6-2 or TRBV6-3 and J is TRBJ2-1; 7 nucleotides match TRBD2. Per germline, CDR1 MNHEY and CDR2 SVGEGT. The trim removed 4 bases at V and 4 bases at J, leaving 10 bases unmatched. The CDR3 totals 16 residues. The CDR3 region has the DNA TGTGCCAGCAGTTTTCAAGGGACTAAGTTTTACAATGAGCAGTTCTTC. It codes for CASSFQGTKFYNEQFF.

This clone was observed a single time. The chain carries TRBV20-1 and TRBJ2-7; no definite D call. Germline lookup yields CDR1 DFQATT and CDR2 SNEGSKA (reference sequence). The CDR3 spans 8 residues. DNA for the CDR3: TGCAGGGGTAACGAGCAGTACTTC. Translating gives CRGNEQYF.

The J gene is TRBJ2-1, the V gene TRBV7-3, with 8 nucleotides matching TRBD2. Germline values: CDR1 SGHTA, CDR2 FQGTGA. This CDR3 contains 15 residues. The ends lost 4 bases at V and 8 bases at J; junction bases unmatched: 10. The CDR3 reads CASSSSGGRIHEQFF. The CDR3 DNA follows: TGTGCCAGCAGCTCCTCGGGCGGGAGGATCCATGAGCAGTTCTTC.

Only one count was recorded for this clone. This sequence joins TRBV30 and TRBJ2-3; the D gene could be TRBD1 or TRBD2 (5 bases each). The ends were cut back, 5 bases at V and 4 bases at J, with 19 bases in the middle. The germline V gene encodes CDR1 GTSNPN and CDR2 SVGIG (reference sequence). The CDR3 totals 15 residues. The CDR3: CAWGAGAESSDTQYF. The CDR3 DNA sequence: TGTGCCTGGGGGGCCGGGGCAGAATCTTCAGATACGCAGTATTTT.

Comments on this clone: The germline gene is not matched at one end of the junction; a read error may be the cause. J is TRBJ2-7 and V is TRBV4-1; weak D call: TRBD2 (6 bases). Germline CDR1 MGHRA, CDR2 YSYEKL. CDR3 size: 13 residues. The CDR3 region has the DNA TGCGCCAGCAGGCCCCGGGACTCCAACGAGCAGTACTTC. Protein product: CASRPRDSNEQYF.

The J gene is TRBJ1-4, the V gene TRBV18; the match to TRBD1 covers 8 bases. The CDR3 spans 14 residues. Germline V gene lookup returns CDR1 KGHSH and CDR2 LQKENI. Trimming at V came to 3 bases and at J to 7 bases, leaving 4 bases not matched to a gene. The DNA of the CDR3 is TGTGCCAGCTCACCCAGGGGGCACAGTGAAAAACTGTTTTTT. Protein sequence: CASSPRGHSEKLFF.

The CDR3 here is CASSGGTGGREQYF. Here the CDR3 DNA reads TGTGCCAGTTCTGGGGGGACAGGGGGACGCGAGCAGTACTTC. V gene TRBV19 combines with J gene TRBJ2-7; the match to TRBD1 covers 11 bases. This CDR3 region has 14 residues. Germline-derived CDR1 and CDR2 are LNHDA and SQIVND (reference sequence). V was pared by 8 bases and J by 6 bases, with 9 bases of the junction left unmatched.

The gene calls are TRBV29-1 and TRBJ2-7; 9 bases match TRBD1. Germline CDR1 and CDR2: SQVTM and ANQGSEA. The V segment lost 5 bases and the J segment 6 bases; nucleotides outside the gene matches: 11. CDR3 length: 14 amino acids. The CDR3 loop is CSVNLNRGPPEQYF. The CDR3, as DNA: TGCAGCGTTAACTTGAACAGGGGGCCCCCCGAGCAGTACTTC.

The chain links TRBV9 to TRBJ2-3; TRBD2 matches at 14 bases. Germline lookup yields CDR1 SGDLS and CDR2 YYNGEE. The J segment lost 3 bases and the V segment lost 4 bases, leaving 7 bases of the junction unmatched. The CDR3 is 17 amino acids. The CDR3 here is CASSPRGLAGVTDTQYF. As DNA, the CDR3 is TGTGCCAGCAGCCCGAGGGGACTAGCGGGAGTAACAGATACGCAGTATTTT.

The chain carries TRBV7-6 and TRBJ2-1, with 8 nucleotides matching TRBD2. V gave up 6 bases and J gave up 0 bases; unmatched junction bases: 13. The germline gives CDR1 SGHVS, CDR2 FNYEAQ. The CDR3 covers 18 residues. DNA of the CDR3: TGTGCCAGCAGTCCACCCTCCCGGGGGGGAGGCTCCTACAATGAGCAGTTCTTC. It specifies CASSPPSRGGGSYNEQFF. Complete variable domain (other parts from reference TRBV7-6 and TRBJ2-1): GAGVSQSPRYKVTKRGQDVALRCDPISGHVSLYWYRQALGQGPEFLTYFNYEAQQDKSGLPNDRFSAERPEGSISTLTIQRTEQRDSAMYRCASSPPSRGGGSYNEQFFGPGTRLTVL.

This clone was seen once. The CDR3 protein is CASSRKQGVDNSPLHF. The CDR3 DNA follows: TGTGCCAGCAGCAGAAAACAGGGGGTGGATAATTCACCCCTCCACTTT. This chain joins TRBV5-6 and TRBJ1-6, with 8 bases identical to TRBD1. V was clipped by 4 bases and J by 5 bases; unmatched bases: 8. The CDR3 contains 16 residues. Germline lookup yields CDR1 SGHDT and CDR2 YYEEEE.

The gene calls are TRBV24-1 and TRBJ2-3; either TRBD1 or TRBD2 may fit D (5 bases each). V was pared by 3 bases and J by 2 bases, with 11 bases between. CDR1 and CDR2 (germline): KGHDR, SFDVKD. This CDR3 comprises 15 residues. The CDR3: CATSDRDGYTDTQYF. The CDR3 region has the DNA TGTGCCACCAGTGATCGGGACGGCTACACAGATACGCAGTATTTT.

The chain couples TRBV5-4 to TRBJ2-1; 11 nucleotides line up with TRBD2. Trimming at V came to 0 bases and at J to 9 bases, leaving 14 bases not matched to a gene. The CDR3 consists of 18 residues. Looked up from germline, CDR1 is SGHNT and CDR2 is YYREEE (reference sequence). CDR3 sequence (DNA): TGTGCCAGCAGCTTGGCCACTAGCGGGAGTTTTTATCAATCTGAGCAGTTCTTC. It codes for CASSLATSGSFYQSEQFF. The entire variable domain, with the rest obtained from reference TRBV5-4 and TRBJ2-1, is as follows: ETGVTQSPTHLIKTRGQQVTLRCSSQSGHNTVSWYQQALGQGPQFIFQYYREEENGRGNFPPRFSGLQFPNYSSELNVNALELDDSALYLCASSLATSGSFYQSEQFFGPGTRLTVL.

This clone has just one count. The CDR3 nucleotides are TGTGCCAGCAGCACTAGTCTAGGGGGCGCGGAAAAACTGTTTTTT. Translating it yields CASSTSLGGAEKLFF. The V call is TRBV7-9, the J call TRBJ1-4, with 7 bases matching TRBD1. CDR1 and CDR2 from the germline V gene are SEHNR and FQNEAQ (reference sequence). The CDR3 runs to 15 residues. The V segment lost 5 bases and the J segment 8 bases; nucleotides outside the gene matches: 11.

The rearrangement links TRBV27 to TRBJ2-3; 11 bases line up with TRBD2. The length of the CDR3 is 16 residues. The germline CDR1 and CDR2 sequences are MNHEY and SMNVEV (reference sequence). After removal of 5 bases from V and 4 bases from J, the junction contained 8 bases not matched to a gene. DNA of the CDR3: TGTGCCAGCAGTCTCAAACTAGCGGGAGACCCAGATACGCAGTATTTT. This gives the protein CASSLKLAGDPDTQYF.

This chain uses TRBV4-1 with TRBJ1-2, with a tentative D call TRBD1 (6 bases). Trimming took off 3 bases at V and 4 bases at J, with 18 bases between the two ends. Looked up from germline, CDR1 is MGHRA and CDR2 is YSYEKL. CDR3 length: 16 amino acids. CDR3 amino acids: CASSQTQGSGAYGYTF. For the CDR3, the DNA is TGCGCCAGCAGCCAGACACAGGGATCTGGGGCCTATGGCTACACCTTC.

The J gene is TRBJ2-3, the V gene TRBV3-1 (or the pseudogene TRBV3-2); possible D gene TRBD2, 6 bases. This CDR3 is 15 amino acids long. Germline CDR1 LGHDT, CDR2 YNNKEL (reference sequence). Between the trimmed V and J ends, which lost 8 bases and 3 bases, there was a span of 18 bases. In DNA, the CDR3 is TGTGCCAGCGGATATGGGGGGAGCAGTACAGATACGCAGTATTTT. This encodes CASGYGGSSTDTQYF.

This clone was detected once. The CDR3 nucleotides are TGTGCCACCAACGGGGGAACCGGGGAGCTGTTTTTT. Translated, it gives CATNGGTGELFF. The rearrangement joins TRBV24-1 to TRBJ2-2, with D possibly TRBD2 on 6 matching bases. V dropped 8 bases and J dropped 5 bases, with 8 bases sitting between them. Germline loops: CDR1 KGHDR, CDR2 SFDVKD. This CDR3 is 12 amino acids long.

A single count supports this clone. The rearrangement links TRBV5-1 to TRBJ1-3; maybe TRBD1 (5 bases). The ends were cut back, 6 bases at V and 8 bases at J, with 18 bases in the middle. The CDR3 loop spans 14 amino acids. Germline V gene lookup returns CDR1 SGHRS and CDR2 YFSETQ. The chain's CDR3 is CASKDRLGGDTIYF. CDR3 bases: TGCGCCAGCAAAGACCGACTAGGAGGGGACACCATATATTTT.

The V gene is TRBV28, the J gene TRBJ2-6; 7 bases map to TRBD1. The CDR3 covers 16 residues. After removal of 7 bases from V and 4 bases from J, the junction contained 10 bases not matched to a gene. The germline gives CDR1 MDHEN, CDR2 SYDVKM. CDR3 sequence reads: CASNYRGAAGANVLTF. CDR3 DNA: TGTGCCAGCAATTACAGGGGAGCGGCGGGGGCCAACGTCCTGACTTTC.

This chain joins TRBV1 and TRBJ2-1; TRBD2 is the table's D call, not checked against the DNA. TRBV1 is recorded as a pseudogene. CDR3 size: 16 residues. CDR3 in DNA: TGCACCAGCAGCCAAGATACCGGGAGGACCTACAATGAGCAGTTCTTC. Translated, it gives CTSSQDTGRTYNEQFF.

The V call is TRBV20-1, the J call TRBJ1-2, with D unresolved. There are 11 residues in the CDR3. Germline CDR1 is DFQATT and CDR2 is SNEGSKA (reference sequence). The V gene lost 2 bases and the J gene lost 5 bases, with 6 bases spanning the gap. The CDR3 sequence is CSARSGYGYTF. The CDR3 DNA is TGCAGTGCTAGATCGGGTTATGGCTACACCTTC.

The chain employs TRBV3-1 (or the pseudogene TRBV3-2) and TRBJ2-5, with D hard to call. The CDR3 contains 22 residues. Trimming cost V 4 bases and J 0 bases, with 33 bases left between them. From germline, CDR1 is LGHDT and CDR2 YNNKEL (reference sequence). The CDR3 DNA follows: TGTGCCAGCAGCCCCCTTCCGCCCTTCCGGGCTGAAACGGGTAGGAACCAAGAGACCCAGTACTTC. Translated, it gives CASSPLPPFRAETGRNQETQYF.

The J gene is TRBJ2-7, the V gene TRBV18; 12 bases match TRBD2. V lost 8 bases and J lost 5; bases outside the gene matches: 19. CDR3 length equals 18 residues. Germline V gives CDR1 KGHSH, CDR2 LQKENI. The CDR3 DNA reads TGTGCCAGCACTCACCGCTCTATTGGCCCTAGCGGGAGGGACGAGCAGTACTTC. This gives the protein CASTHRSIGPSGRDEQYF.

The chain's CDR3 is CASDRFLKRPYNSPLHF. As DNA, the CDR3 is TGTGCAAGTGACAGGTTTTTAAAAAGACCCTATAATTCACCCCTCCACTTT. This sequence joins TRBV19 and TRBJ1-6, with a possible D match to TRBD1 (6 bases). The CDR3 covers 17 residues. Germline lookup yields CDR1 LNHDA and CDR2 SQIVND (reference sequence). The complete variable domain, with remaining parts taken from reference TRBV19 and TRBJ1-6, reads DGGITQSPKYLFRKEGQNVTLSCEQNLNHDAMYWYRQDPGQGLRLIYYSQIVNDFQKGDIAEGYSVSREKKESFPLTVTSAQKNPTAFYLCASDRFLKRPYNSPLHFGNGTRLTVT.